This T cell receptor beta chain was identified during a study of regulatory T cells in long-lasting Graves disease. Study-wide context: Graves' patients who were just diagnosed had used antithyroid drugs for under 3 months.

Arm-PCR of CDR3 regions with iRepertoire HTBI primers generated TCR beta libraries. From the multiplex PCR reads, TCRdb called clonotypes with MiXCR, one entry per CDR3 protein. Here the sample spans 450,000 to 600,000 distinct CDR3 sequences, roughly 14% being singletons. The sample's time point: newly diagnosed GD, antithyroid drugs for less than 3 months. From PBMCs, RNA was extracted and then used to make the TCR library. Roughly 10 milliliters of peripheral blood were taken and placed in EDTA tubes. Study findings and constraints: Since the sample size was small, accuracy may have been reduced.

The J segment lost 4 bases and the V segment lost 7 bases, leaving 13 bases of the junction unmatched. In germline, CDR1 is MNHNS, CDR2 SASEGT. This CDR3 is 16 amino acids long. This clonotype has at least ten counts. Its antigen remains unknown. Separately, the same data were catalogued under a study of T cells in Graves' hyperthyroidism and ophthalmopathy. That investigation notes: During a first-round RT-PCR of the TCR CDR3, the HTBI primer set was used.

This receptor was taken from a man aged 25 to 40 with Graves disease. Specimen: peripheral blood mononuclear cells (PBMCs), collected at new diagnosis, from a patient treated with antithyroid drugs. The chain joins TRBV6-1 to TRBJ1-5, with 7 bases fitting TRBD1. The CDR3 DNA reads TGTGCCAGCACCGCGCCACGGACAGGTCCGAATCAGCCCCAGCATTTT. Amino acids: CASTAPRTGPNQPQHF.